Following are 30 T cell receptor beta chains from one sample sequenced in a study of beta chain features in type 1 diabetes. These TCRs are of unknown antigen specificity. The investigators reverse transcribed all of the isolated RNA, so they sequenced expressed TCRB transcripts. Sequencing used immunoSEQ multiplex PCR; TCRdb keeps in-frame clones, though not all of them. Among some 700,000 clones listed, about an eighth were seen once. Findings of the study overall: Shorter TCRB CDR3s, moderately but significantly so, were found in Type 1 diabetes patients in all four CD4+ subsets.

Material for sequencing was naive CD4+ T cells from blood. These receptors all come from a man between 18 and 29 years old with type 1 diabetes.

The DNA for the CDR3 is TGTGCCTGGAGTCCCCGGGGCAGGGTAGATACCGGGGAGCTGTTTTTT. It yields the protein CAWSPRGRVDTGELFF. J is TRBJ2-2 and V is TRBV30; perhaps D is TRBD1 or TRBD2 (5 bases each). This CDR3 contains 16 residues. Germline loops: CDR1 GTSNPN, CDR2 SVGIG (reference sequence). Trimming shortened V by 2 bases and J by 5 bases, and 18 bases separated the two germline ends.

The rearrangement links TRBV6-1 to TRBJ1-2; tentatively, D is TRBD1 (5 bases). Trimming left V 3 bases short and J 7 bases short, with 12 bases between. The germline gives CDR1 MNHNS, CDR2 SASEGT. This CDR3 has 13 residues. CDR3 in DNA: TGTGCCAGCAGTGAGGGCAGGGACCTTGGCTACACCTTC. Translated: CASSEGRDLGYTF.

The CDR3 is CASSLVEGAQGEQYF. DNA of the CDR3: TGCGCCAGCAGCTTGGTGGAAGGGGCGCAGGGCGAGCAGTACTTC. This chain joins TRBV5-1 and TRBJ2-7; D perhaps matches TRBD1 (5 bases). V lost 0 bases and J lost 6, with 16 bases in between. This CDR3 contains 15 residues. Germline V gene sequence: CDR1 SGHRS, CDR2 YFSETQ.

This clone was seen more than once but under ten times. The chain uses TRBV7-3 and TRBJ2-2; no clear D. The CDR3 extends over 15 amino acids. V gave up 1 base and J gave up 2 bases, with 8 bases separating them. The V gene's germline CDR1 is SGHTA and CDR2 FQGTGA. This CDR3 is CASSLNAANTGELFF. The CDR3 coding sequence is TGTGCCAGCAGCTTAAATGCAGCCAACACCGGGGAGCTGTTTTTT.

This clone has a handful of counts. The chain carries TRBV9 and TRBJ1-2; D remains ambiguous. Germline CDR1 reads SGDLS; CDR2 reads YYNGEE. Trimming removed 0 bases from V and 4 bases from J, with 13 bases in between. This CDR3 is 15 amino acids long. CDR3 sequence: CASSVDRGSIYGYTF. CDR3 DNA: TGTGCCAGCAGCGTAGACCGCGGGTCGATCTATGGCTACACCTTC.

The V call is TRBV6-6, the J call TRBJ2-5; D possibly matches TRBD1 or TRBD2 (5 bases each). This CDR3 is 14 amino acids long. CDR1 and CDR2 (germline): MNHNY, SVGAGI (reference sequence). The V and J ends lost 2 bases and 5 bases respectively, with 12 bases between them. The CDR3: CASSYHRGGETQYF. The CDR3 nucleotides are TGTGCCAGCAGTTACCACCGGGGCGGGGAGACCCAGTACTTC.

Concerning this clone itself: In the same sample, other DNA sequences code for this CDR3. J is TRBJ1-2 and V is TRBV30, with 7 bases aligning to TRBD1. The germline V gene has CDR1 GTSNPN and CDR2 SVGIG (reference sequence). The CDR3 consists of 13 residues. J gave up 7 bases and V 0 bases, and 5 bases lay outside the gene matches. For the CDR3, the DNA is TGTGCCTGGAGTGTACAGGGGCGGGGTGGCTACACCTTC. Protein: CAWSVQGRGGYTF.

The chain uses TRBV20-1 and TRBJ1-4, with D unresolved. Between the trimmed V and J ends, which lost 5 bases and 11 bases, there was a span of 12 bases. Per germline, CDR1 DFQATT and CDR2 SNEGSKA (reference sequence). This CDR3 has 11 residues. The CDR3 here is CSAAGVQKLFF. DNA for the CDR3: TGCAGTGCTGCTGGGGTGCAGAAACTGTTTTTT.

The CDR3 DNA is TGCGCCAGCAGGAAGTCACAGGGGGTCGGCTCTCCTATGACAGATACGCAGTATTTT. Amino acids: CASRKSQGVGSPMTDTQYF. V usage is TRBV5-1 and J usage is TRBJ2-3; 8 bases line up with TRBD1. The CDR3 extends over 19 amino acids. Germline V gives CDR1 SGHRS, CDR2 YFSETQ. J was trimmed by 3 bases and V by 5 bases; bases with no gene match: 20.

The J gene is TRBJ2-1, the V gene TRBV7-3; the D gene is possibly TRBD2 (6 bases). Trimming removed 5 bases from V and 6 bases from J, with 17 bases in between. Germline CDR1 is SGHTA and CDR2 is FQGTGA. This CDR3 is built from 15 residues. CDR3 amino acids: CASSNGGTPLNEQFF. The CDR3 DNA sequence: TGTGCCAGCAGCAATGGGGGGACCCCCCTCAATGAGCAGTTCTTC.

In its sample, this clone was seen a few times. This rearrangement joins TRBV7-2 to TRBJ2-1; 15 bases are shared with TRBD2. Per germline, CDR1 SGHTA and CDR2 FQGNSA. The trim removed 0 bases at V and 6 bases at J, leaving 3 bases unmatched. CDR3 length: 17 amino acids. CDR3 amino acids: CASSLAGLAGGLNEQFF. CDR3 nucleotides: TGTGCCAGCAGCTTAGCGGGACTAGCGGGGGGCCTCAATGAGCAGTTCTTC.

This clone has a handful of counts. The rearrangement links TRBV4-1 to TRBJ1-6; D unclear. The CDR3 contains 15 residues. The ends were cut back, 0 bases at V and 10 bases at J, with 13 bases in the middle. Germline CDR1 reads MGHRA; CDR2 reads YSYEKL. The CDR3 DNA reads TGCGCCAGCAGCCAAGAGACCCCAGGAGGGTCACCCCTCCACTTT. Its translation: CASSQETPGGSPLHF.

The chain is built from TRBV7-7 and TRBJ2-2; possibly TRBD1 for D (5 bases). The V gene lost 5 bases and the J gene lost 1 base, with 8 bases spanning the gap. The germline V gene encodes CDR1 SSHAT and CDR2 FNYEAQ (reference sequence). The CDR3 extends over 14 amino acids. The CDR3 spells CASSETVNTGELFF. The DNA for the CDR3 is TGTGCCAGCAGCGAGACAGTGAACACCGGGGAGCTGTTTTTT.

In its sample, this clone was seen a few times. The rearrangement uses TRBV2 and TRBJ1-5; D gene uncertain. The germline V gene has CDR1 SNHLY and CDR2 FYNNEI. Trimming took 0 bases from V and 9 from J, leaving 9 bases between them. This CDR3 has 13 residues. Here the CDR3 DNA reads TGTGCCAGCAGTGAAGCCAGGCTTCGGCCCCAGCATTTT. Its translation is CASSEARLRPQHF.

The V call is TRBV7-8, the J call TRBJ2-3; the match to TRBD2 covers 8 bases. Trimming at V came to 5 bases and at J to 5 bases, leaving 6 bases not matched to a gene. The CDR3 loop spans 14 amino acids. The germline gives CDR1 SGHVS, CDR2 FQNEAQ. CDR3 region: CASSLGGAVDTQYF. In DNA form, the CDR3 reads TGTGCCAGCAGCCTCGGGGGGGCGGTAGATACGCAGTATTTT.

This clone has just a few counts. V gene TRBV6-5 combines with J gene TRBJ2-3, with D possibly matching TRBD1 (5 bases). V lost 2 bases and J 0 bases, leaving 9 bases between the germline ends. Per the germline V gene, CDR1 is MNHEY and CDR2 is SVGAGI. CDR3 length: 15 residues. The CDR3, as DNA: TGTGCCAGCAGTTACGCAGGGTATAGCACAGATACGCAGTATTTT. Protein sequence: CASSYAGYSTDTQYF.

The chain recombines TRBV6-5 with TRBJ2-3, with 8 bases matching TRBD1. The CDR3 has 12 residues. CDR1 and CDR2 from the germline V gene are MNHEY and SVGAGI. Trimming took 0 bases from V and 10 from J; bases not matched to a gene: 0. This CDR3 is CASSYSGQAQYF. The CDR3 nucleotides read TGTGCCAGCAGTTACTCGGGACAGGCGCAGTATTTT.

The table lists this clone with a few counts. The CDR3 here is CAWSVGLSSRNTEAFF. The CDR3 nucleotides read TGTGCCTGGAGTGTAGGTTTGAGCAGCAGAAACACTGAAGCTTTCTTT. V is TRBV30 and J is TRBJ1-1; D is unresolved. V gave up 0 bases and J gave up 2 bases, with 16 bases separating them. In germline, CDR1 is GTSNPN, CDR2 SVGIG (reference sequence). The CDR3 contains 16 residues. The complete variable domain, with remaining parts taken from reference TRBV30 and TRBJ1-1, reads SQTIHQWPATLVQPVGSPLSLECTVEGTSNPNLYWYRQAAGRGLQLLFYSVGIGQISSEVPQNLSASRPQDRQFILSSKKLLLSDSGFYLCAWSVGLSSRNTEAFFGQGTRLTVV.

This clone was counted only a few times. The CDR3 DNA reads as TGTGCCAGCAGTTACTCCTGGACAGGGGGGACTGAAGCTTTCTTT. As protein: CASSYSWTGGTEAFF. The chain combines TRBV6-5 with TRBJ1-1, with 10 positions matching TRBD1. V lost 0 bases, J lost 5 bases, and 3 bases stayed unmatched. The CDR3 contains 15 residues. In germline, CDR1 is MNHEY, CDR2 SVGAGI.

This sequence joins TRBV30 and TRBJ1-4; possibly TRBD1 for D (6 bases). V shed 3 bases and J shed 7 bases, with 21 bases lying between them. The CDR3 extends over 16 amino acids. CDR1 and CDR2 from the germline V gene are GTSNPN and SVGIG (reference sequence). CDR3 DNA: TGTGCCTGGAGCCGGGACAACTCTGGTTCGGGTGAAAAACTGTTTTTT. Protein sequence: CAWSRDNSGSGEKLFF. Combining the CDR3 with reference TRBV30 and TRBJ1-4 gives the whole variable domain SQTIHQWPATLVQPVGSPLSLECTVEGTSNPNLYWYRQAAGRGLQLLFYSVGIGQISSEVPQNLSASRPQDRQFILSSKKLLLSDSGFYLCAWSRDNSGSGEKLFFGSGTQLSVL.

The chain joins TRBV15 to TRBJ2-5; D is unresolved. The better agreement between TRBJ2-7 and the DNA end casts doubt on the J call. Germline loops: CDR1 LNHNV, CDR2 YYDKDF (reference sequence). This CDR3 is 12 amino acids long. The CDR3 nucleotides read TGTGCCACCAGCAGGGTTCCCTACGAGCAGTACTTC. It encodes CATSRVPYEQYF.

This clone was observed a few times. CDR3 nucleotides: TGCGCCAGCAGTGATTGGGGGCCCAATGAGCAGTTCTTC. It encodes CASSDWGPNEQFF. This sequence joins TRBV10-2 and TRBJ2-1, with D tentatively TRBD1 (6 bases). The V end lost 3 bases, the J end lost 6 bases, and 9 bases lay between the germline ends. CDR3 length equals 13 residues. Germline V gene sequence: CDR1 WSHSY, CDR2 SAAADI.

This chain uses TRBV18 with TRBJ1-1; 10 nucleotides align to TRBD1. Germline-derived CDR1 and CDR2 are KGHSH and LQKENI. This CDR3 spans 13 amino acids. The ends lost 11 bases at V and 6 bases at J; junction bases unmatched: 9. The CDR3 here is CAGAGTGVSEAFF. The CDR3 region has the DNA TGTGCCGGGGCCGGGACAGGGGTATCTGAAGCTTTCTTT.

The chain combines TRBV6-6 with TRBJ1-1; TRBD1 is a possible D gene (6 bases). CDR1 and CDR2 from the germline V gene are MNHNY and SVGAGI (reference sequence). V lost 7 bases, J lost 1 base, and 10 bases lay in between. The CDR3 runs 13 residues. The CDR3 DNA reads as TGTGCCAGCATCCAGGGGAGGAACACTGAAGCTTTCTTT. Translating gives CASIQGRNTEAFF.

This clone was picked up a small number of times. V usage is TRBV7-2 and J usage is TRBJ2-7; 9 bases fit TRBD1. CDR1 is SGHTA and CDR2 is FQGNSA in the germline V gene. Unmatched junction bases numbered 8, after V lost 5 bases and J lost 3 bases. This CDR3 is 15 amino acids long. The CDR3 DNA follows: TGTGCCAGCAGCCCCTGGACAGGGGAGGTCTACGAGCAGTACTTC. This encodes CASSPWTGEVYEQYF.

This clone was detected only a few times. The chain uses TRBV7-2 and TRBJ2-1; D unresolved. The CDR3 is 15 amino acids. Trimming removed 1 base at V and 5 bases at J, with 12 bases between. Germline CDR1 SGHTA, CDR2 FQGNSA. CDR3 sequence (DNA): TGTGCCAGCAGCTTAGGGGCCGCACCACACAATGAGCAGTTCTTC. Translating gives CASSLGAAPHNEQFF. Looking up the rest from reference TRBV7-2 and TRBJ2-1 gives the full variable domain: GAGVSQSPSNKVTEKGKDVELRCDPISGHTALYWYRQSLGQGLEFLIYFQGNSAPDKSGLPSDRFSAERTGGSVSTLTIQRTQQEDSAVYLCASSLGAAPHNEQFFGPGTRLTVL.

This clone was observed a handful of times. The chain joins TRBV7-9 to TRBJ2-7; D perhaps matches TRBD1 (7 bases). CDR3 length: 14 residues. V shed 5 bases and J shed 3 bases, with 14 bases lying between them. Germline V lookup: CDR1 SEHNR, CDR2 FQNEAQ (reference sequence). CDR3 protein: CASSHTQGGYEQYF. The DNA of the CDR3 is TGTGCCAGCAGCCATACCCAGGGGGGCTACGAGCAGTACTTC.

V usage is TRBV10-3 and J usage is TRBJ2-7, with TRBD2 as a possible D gene (6 bases). The V gene's germline CDR1 is ENHRY and CDR2 SYGVKD. The CDR3 extends over 13 amino acids. V was trimmed by 2 bases and J by 3 bases, leaving 8 bases between them. This chain's CDR3 is CAISEAGIYEQYF. CDR3 DNA: TGTGCCATCAGTGAGGCGGGAATCTACGAGCAGTACTTC.

The V call is TRBV7-3, the J call TRBJ2-1; D might be TRBD1 or TRBD2, each matching 5 bases. CDR1 is SGHTA and CDR2 is FQGTGA in the germline V gene. This CDR3 has 13 amino acids. V was clipped by 5 bases and J by 9 bases, with 14 bases between them. This CDR3 is CASSPGPLSEQFF. In DNA, the CDR3 is TGTGCCAGCAGCCCGGGACCTTTGAGTGAGCAGTTCTTC.

As to this clone: The identical CDR3 is also encoded by other nucleotide sequences in the sample. This chain connects TRBV2 to TRBJ2-7, with D uncertain. The CDR3 runs to 12 residues. Trimming pared 0 bases from V and 3 bases from J, leaving 3 bases between. CDR1 is SNHLY and CDR2 is FYNNEI in the germline V gene. The CDR3, as DNA: TGTGCCAGCAGTGAAGCCAGCTACGAGCAGTACTTC. This encodes CASSEASYEQYF.